The 17 T cell receptor beta chains presented below share a single source sample, sequenced in a study of T cell responses to AZD1222 COVID-19 vaccine. Profiling relied on immunoSEQ multiplex PCR, and the TCRdb table lists in-frame clones only, not all of them. The table records 180,000 or so clones, 90% to 95% of them present only once. The source material was peripheral blood, sampled on day 0 of AZD1222 vaccination. The receptors originated from an adult in good health.

The chain links TRBV5-1 to TRBJ2-3, with 10 bases fitting TRBD2. J gave up 5 bases and V 0 bases, and 9 bases lay outside the gene matches. This CDR3 spans 17 amino acids. Germline V gene lookup returns CDR1 SGHRS and CDR2 YFSETQ. CDR3 in DNA: TGCGCCAGCAGCTTGGATGGGCTAGCGGGAGATATAGATACGCAGTATTTT. Amino acid sequence: CASSLDGLAGDIDTQYF.

The V gene is TRBV7-9, the J gene TRBJ1-2; 11 positions match TRBD1. The V segment lost 4 bases and the J segment 6 bases; nucleotides outside the gene matches: 10. Germline assignment: CDR1 SEHNR and CDR2 FQNEAQ (reference sequence). The CDR3 contains 16 residues. The CDR3 loop is CASSSTLDRGHNGYTF. The CDR3 DNA reads TGTGCCAGCAGCTCCACCCTGGACAGGGGGCATAATGGCTACACCTTC.

This clone was recorded at least ten times. The CDR3 protein is CVSQPSPCEQYF. DNA of the CDR3: TGTGTCAGTCAACCCAGTCCGTGCGAGCAGTACTTC. The rearrangement joins TRBV7-5 to TRBJ2-7; the D call TRBD1 from the table was never checked on the DNA. TRBV7-5 is flagged as a pseudogene. The CDR3 loop spans 12 amino acids.

Comments on this clone: Other nucleotide sequences from this sample produce the same CDR3. CDR3 sequence reads: CASSPTVNTEAFF. In nucleotides, the CDR3 is TGTGCCAGCAGCCCGACAGTTAACACTGAAGCTTTCTTT. This chain links TRBV3-1 (or the pseudogene TRBV3-2) with TRBJ1-1; weak D call: TRBD1 (5 bases). Germline V gene lookup returns CDR1 LGHDT and CDR2 YNNKEL (reference sequence). The germline V and J ends were trimmed by 4 bases and 2 bases, with 8 bases remaining between them. CDR3 size: 13 residues.

The chain combines TRBV27 with TRBJ1-1; D perhaps matches TRBD1 (5 bases). The germline V and J ends were trimmed by 5 bases and 7 bases, with 8 bases remaining between them. The germline CDR1 and CDR2 sequences are MNHEY and SMNVEV (reference sequence). The CDR3 extends over 11 amino acids. CDR3 sequence (DNA): TGTGCCAGCAGTGCAGGGAATGAAGCTTTCTTT. It translates to CASSAGNEAFF.

The DNA of the CDR3 is TGTGCCAGCAGCTTACAGGAGGGGGGCGTCTATGGCTACACCTTC. It is translated as CASSLQEGGVYGYTF. The genes are TRBV7-9 and TRBJ1-2, with D perhaps TRBD1 (6 bases). The V and J ends lost 2 bases and 4 bases respectively, with 14 bases between them. Germline assignment: CDR1 SEHNR and CDR2 FQNEAQ (reference sequence). The CDR3 has 15 amino acids. Based on the CDR3 plus reference TRBV7-9 and TRBJ1-2, the full variable domain is DTGVSQNPRHKITKRGQNVTFRCDPISEHNRLYWYRQTLGQGPEFLTYFQNEAQLEKSRLLSDRFSAERPKGSFSTLEIQRTEQGDSAMYLCASSLQEGGVYGYTFGSGTRLTVV.

A remark on this clone: At one end, the junction sequence differs from germline, possibly due to a read error. The chain combines TRBV29-1 with TRBJ2-5, with D perhaps matching TRBD2 (6 bases). This CDR3 region has 14 residues. CDR1 and CDR2 (germline): SQVTM, ANQGSEA. The CDR3 region has the DNA TGCGGCGTCCGTCCCCCGGGGGTCCAAGAGACCCAGTACTTC. Translation: CGVRPPGVQETQYF.

V is TRBV15 and J is TRBJ1-5; D gene uncertain. The CDR3 covers 14 residues. Trimming took 3 bases from V and 1 from J, leaving 7 bases between them. Germline V gene lookup returns CDR1 LNHNV and CDR2 YYDKDF (reference sequence). CDR3 DNA sequence: TGTGCCACCAGCAGCCGGGGAAGCAATCAGCCCCAGCATTTT. Translated, it gives CATSSRGSNQPQHF.

The genes are TRBV29-1 and TRBJ2-2; either TRBD1 or TRBD2 may supply D (5 bases each). The CDR3 loop spans 15 amino acids. Germline assignment: CDR1 SQVTM and CDR2 ANQGSEA. V lost 3 bases and J lost 3, with 14 bases in between. DNA of the CDR3: TGCAGCGTTGAGAGAGGGACCAGGGACACCGGGGAGCTGTTTTTT. It specifies CSVERGTRDTGELFF.

Only a few counts were recorded for this clone. The V and J genes are TRBV3-1 (or the pseudogene TRBV3-2) and TRBJ1-2; TRBD1 is a possible D gene (5 bases). V shed 1 base and J shed 6 bases, with 12 bases lying between them. The CDR3 spans 14 residues. Germline assignment: CDR1 LGHDT and CDR2 YNNKEL (reference sequence). DNA for the CDR3: TGTGCCAGCAGCCAAGTCGGGGGTTATAATGGCTACACCTTC. Protein sequence: CASSQVGGYNGYTF.

This clone was counted once. This specimen includes other DNA sequences encoding the same CDR3. V is TRBV6-5 and J is TRBJ2-1, with 12 bases matching TRBD2. After removal of 8 bases from V and 5 bases from J, the junction contained 4 bases not matched to a gene. The germline CDR1 and CDR2 sequences are MNHEY and SVGAGI. This CDR3 is built from 14 residues. The chain's CDR3 is CASSRLAGDNEQFF. In DNA, the CDR3 is TGTGCCAGCTCCAGACTAGCGGGAGACAATGAGCAGTTCTTC.

The chain carries TRBV29-1 and TRBJ2-1; D not resolved. Trimming stripped 2 bases from V and 6 bases from J, with 11 bases between. From germline, CDR1 is SQVTM and CDR2 ANQGSEA. There are 13 residues in the CDR3. CDR3: CSVEILIANEQFF. The CDR3 nucleotides are TGCAGCGTTGAAATATTAATAGCCAATGAGCAGTTCTTC.

The chain uses TRBV27 and TRBJ2-1; 7 nucleotides match TRBD2. J gave up 0 bases and V 2 bases, and 7 bases lay outside the gene matches. The CDR3 extends over 17 amino acids. The V gene's germline CDR1 is MNHEY and CDR2 SMNVEV (reference sequence). The chain's CDR3 is CASSLEGRGSSYNEQFF. In nucleotides, the CDR3 is TGTGCCAGCAGTTTAGAAGGGCGGGGGAGCTCCTACAATGAGCAGTTCTTC.

The J gene is TRBJ2-1, the V gene TRBV7-6; TRBD2 matches at 12 bases. J was trimmed by 12 bases and V by 5 bases; bases with no gene match: 11. CDR1 and CDR2 (germline): SGHVS, FNYEAQ. The CDR3 consists of 15 residues. The CDR3 spells CASSPQTSGRMGQFF. CDR3 bases: TGTGCCAGCAGCCCCCAGACTAGCGGGAGAATGGGGCAGTTCTTC. The complete variable domain, with remaining parts taken from reference TRBV7-6 and TRBJ2-1, reads GAGVSQSPRYKVTKRGQDVALRCDPISGHVSLYWYRQALGQGPEFLTYFNYEAQQDKSGLPNDRFSAERPEGSISTLTIQRTEQRDSAMYRCASSPQTSGRMGQFFGPGTRLTVL.

This chain links TRBV7-9 with TRBJ2-7, with unresolved D. Germline V CDR1 and CDR2: SEHNR, FQNEAQ (reference sequence). Trimming pared 1 base from V and 2 bases from J, leaving 9 bases between. This CDR3 is 14 amino acids long. The CDR3 nucleotides read TGTGCCAGCAGCTTAGGTTCGACGGCCTACGAGCAGTACTTC. This sequence encodes CASSLGSTAYEQYF.

The rearrangement links TRBV7-9 to TRBJ2-7; D gene ambiguous. Germline-derived CDR1 and CDR2 are SEHNR and FQNEAQ (reference sequence). V dropped 5 bases and J dropped 5 bases, with 16 bases sitting between them. This CDR3 is 14 amino acids long. CDR3 sequence: CASSDGPDRDEQYF. Written as DNA, the CDR3 is TGTGCCAGCAGCGACGGTCCAGATAGAGACGAGCAGTACTTC. Using reference TRBV7-9 and TRBJ2-7 for the parts outside the CDR3, the full variable domain is DTGVSQNPRHKITKRGQNVTFRCDPISEHNRLYWYRQTLGQGPEFLTYFQNEAQLEKSRLLSDRFSAERPKGSFSTLEIQRTEQGDSAMYLCASSDGPDRDEQYFGPGTRLTVT.

The V gene is TRBV7-6, the J gene TRBJ2-3; 14 nucleotides align to TRBD2. The CDR3 consists of 18 residues. CDR1 SGHVS and CDR2 FNYEAQ come from the germline V gene. V trimming: 5 bases; J trimming: 0 bases; junction bases outside the gene matches: 7. The CDR3 region is CASSPGTSGRYSTDTQYF. The CDR3 DNA reads TGTGCCAGCAGCCCCGGGACTAGCGGGAGATATAGCACAGATACGCAGTATTTT.